The rows below give T cell receptor beta chains drawn from one sample of a study of blood T cell repertoires in COVID-19. Profiled with immunoSEQ multiplex PCR; TCRdb holds only in-frame clones, not every one. The sample holds 100,000 to 150,000 clones, about 83% seen once. The sample comprised peripheral blood. The origin of the receptors is a man in his sixties with acute or convalescent COVID-19. Both conserved end residues are part of each CDR3. The D gene is left open where the match is weak. Clone size is shown for a subset of rows, as once, few, many or a class of expanded clone.

j_call d_call v_call clone_size cdr3_nt cdr3_aa
TRBJ2-3 . TRBV7-3 . TGTGCCAGCAGCCCGAAGGCCCTGGACAGAGGCACAGATACGCAGTATTTT CASSPKALDRGTDTQYF
TRBJ1-2 . TRBV3-1/TRBV3-2 . TGTGCCAGCAGCCGAGCGGCAGCTAACTATGGCTACACCTTC CASSRAAANYGYTF
TRBJ1-2 . TRBV7-9 . TGTGCCAGCAGCCTCCTAGTGGGTGATGGCTACACCTTC CASSLLVGDGYTF
TRBJ1-2 . TRBV5-6 . TGTGCCAGCAGCTTGGACCAGGGTCGGAGTGGCTACACCTTC CASSLDQGRSGYTF
TRBJ1-1 . TRBV12-3/TRBV12-4 . TGTGCCAGCAGTAAGACACCCAATGAAGCTTTCTTT CASSKTPNEAFF
TRBJ1-3 . TRBV6-6 . TGTGCCAGCAGCCCTGACACGCGAAACACCATATATTTT CASSPDTRNTIYF
TRBJ2-4 . TRBV7-2 . TGTGCCAGCAGCCCACAGGAAGACCAGTACTTC CASSPQEDQYF
TRBJ1-1 . TRBV18 many TGTGCCAGCTCAACAGCTGGAGGTGAAGCTTTCTTT CASSTAGGEAFF
TRBJ1-5 . TRBV15 . TGTGCCACCAGCAGCGGCCTGACTGAGGGCAATCAGCCCCAGCATTTT CATSSGLTEGNQPQHF
TRBJ2-1 . TRBV7-2 once TGTGCCAGCAGAGCCAGCCAGGCCTCCTACAATGAGCAGTTCTTC CASRASQASYNEQFF
TRBJ2-5 TRBD1 TRBV5-6 . TGTGCCAGCAGCCGACAGGGCCAAGAGACCCAGTACTTC CASSRQGQETQYF
TRBJ1-5 . TRBV6-5 . TGTGCCAGCAGTTACTCGCGGGGGTCTCAGCCCCAGCATTTT CASSYSRGSQPQHF
TRBJ2-3 TRBD2 TRBV15 . TGTGCCACCAGGGGAGTGGGTGGCGGGAGGGCCAGGGATACGCAGTATTTT CATRGVGGGRARDTQYF
TRBJ1-1 TRBD1 TRBV29-1 . TGCAGCGCCAACACAGGGGTTTCCACTGAAGCTTTCTTT CSANTGVSTEAFF
TRBJ1-3 . TRBV27 few TGTGCCAGCAGTTTACGTGGGGGCCTGTTTAGGGACACCATATATTTT CASSLRGGLFRDTIYF
TRBJ1-5 . TRBV6-5 . TGTGCCAGCAGTCCCTCGAGGGGGTCGGGGCAGCCCCAGCATTTT CASSPSRGSGQPQHF
TRBJ1-2 . TRBV28 . TGTGCCAGCAGTTTCCCTATAAACTATGGCTACACCTTC CASSFPINYGYTF
TRBJ2-2 TRBD1 TRBV6-2/TRBV6-3 . TGTGCCAGCAGTGGACAGGGAAGATACACCGGGGAGCTGTTTTTT CASSGQGRYTGELFF
TRBJ1-6 TRBD1 TRBV27 . TGTGCCAGCAGTCCGGACAGGGGAAATTCACCCCTCCACTTT CASSPDRGNSPLHF
TRBJ2-3 TRBD2 TRBV3-1/TRBV3-2 . TGTGCCAGCAGCCAAGGTGGTTGGTTAGCGGGAAGTACAGATACGCAGTATTTT CASSQGGWLAGSTDTQYF
TRBJ1-1 . TRBV10-1 . TGCGCCAGCACCCTAATACGAGAGAACACTGAAGCTTTCTTT CASTLIRENTEAFF
TRBJ2-7 TRBD1 TRBV19 once TGTGCCAGTAGCCCCGGGACAGAGACCTACGAGCAGTACTTC CASSPGTETYEQYF
TRBJ1-2 TRBD1 TRBV5-5 . TGTGCCAGCAGCTTGGACAGGGGTTACTATGGCTACACCTTC CASSLDRGYYGYTF
TRBJ1-5 TRBD1 TRBV4-2 . TGTGCCAGCAGCCAGGAAGACAGGGGTAGCAATCAGCCCCAGCATTTT CASSQEDRGSNQPQHF
TRBJ2-3 TRBD2 TRBV6-5 . TGTGCCAGCAGTTATTCTGCGGGAGGTGGTACGCAGTATTTT CASSYSAGGGTQYF
TRBJ2-7 TRBD1 TRBV18 . TGTGCCAGCTCACCGGGACAGGATGAAGAGCAGTACTTC CASSPGQDEEQYF
TRBJ2-5 . TRBV6-1 . TGTGCCAGCAGTGATATTGAGACCCAGTACTTC CASSDIETQYF
TRBJ2-2 TRBD1 TRBV5-1 . TGCGCCAGCAGCCCGGACAGGGGCGGCTCCGGGGAGCTGTTTTTT CASSPDRGGSGELFF
TRBJ1-1 TRBD1 TRBV24-1 . TGTGCCACCTCCCATGGACAGGCCAGTGAAGCTTTCTTT CATSHGQASEAFF
TRBJ1-4 . TRBV5-1 . TGCGCCAGCAGCTCGCTCGAGGGTGAAGAAAAACTGTTTTTT CASSSLEGEEKLFF
TRBJ2-7 TRBD2 TRBV27 . TGTGCCAGCGCCCCCGGGACTACGTACGAGCAGTACTTC CASAPGTTYEQYF
TRBJ1-1 . TRBV10-3 . TGTGCCATCAGTGAGGCGGGACTGATGAACACTGAAGCTTTCTTT CAISEAGLMNTEAFF
TRBJ1-2 . TRBV6-4 . TGTGCCAGCAGTGACTCAATAATGTATGGCTACACCTTC CASSDSIMYGYTF
TRBJ2-3 . TRBV15 . TGTGCCACCAGCAGTGGACTGTCCTCACTTACAGATACGCAGTATTTT CATSSGLSSLTDTQYF
TRBJ2-3 . TRBV9 few TGTGCCAGCAGCAAAACCCCGAGGGTGGATACGCAGTATTTT CASSKTPRVDTQYF
TRBJ1-2 . TRBV28 . TGTGCCAGCACCCTAGCGGGCCAGATCTATGGCTACACCTTC CASTLAGQIYGYTF
TRBJ2-7 . TRBV3-1/TRBV3-2 . TGTGCCAGCAGCCAAGAAAGTCGGCGGTACGAGCAGTACTTC CASSQESRRYEQYF
TRBJ1-2 . TRBV14 . TGTGCCAGCAGCCCCGGGACTAACTATGGCTACACCTTC CASSPGTNYGYTF
TRBJ2-1 . TRBV6-6 . TGTGCCAGCGCTCTAAACGGTCCCGAGCAGTTCTTC CASALNGPEQFF
TRBJ2-1 TRBD2 TRBV27 . TGTGCCAGCAGTTTACGGCGACTAGCGGTCGGGGAGCAGTTCTTC CASSLRRLAVGEQFF